This T cell receptor beta chain was profiled in a study of blood T cell repertoires in COVID-19 (dated by TCRdb to the early 2020s). Background for the entire study: Collaborator samples came from the United States, Italy and Spain and covered acute and convalescent phases of COVID-19. Sample metadata almost always included a de-identified subject ID, COVID-19 status, age in years and sex. The dataset comprised deeply sampled blood TCRbeta repertoires from subjects exposed to, actively infected with, or recovered from COVID-19. The repertoires were made available in a free public database intended to serve as a resource for research on the immune response to SARS-CoV-2. The material from the prospective study consisted of cDNA or gDNA derived from T cells, B-cell-depleted T cells, or PBMCs. The samples were drawn from two sources: the first 160 participants of the ongoing ImmuneRACE study, and approximately 1,300 subjects contributed by 6 global collaborators. HLA class I and class II types, where available, came from metadata supplied by the sample provider rather than from assay-based typing.

The count of this clone is one. This receptor's antigen is unknown. Base qualities are not at hand, and no much larger clone is one base apart. General conclusions and limits of the study: The amount of clinical and demographic metadata varied by source and participant and was provided uncurated.

TCRbeta CDR3 regions were amplified from genomic DNA using the immunoSEQ Assay, a bias-controlled multiplex PCR. Under the source paper's analysis protocol: Nucleated cell counts per sample were estimated from amplification of reference gene primers within the assay. Sequence reads were collapsed and filtered to measure the absolute abundance of every unique TCRbeta CDR3 rearrangement. Productive Simpson clonality was computed per sample as the square root of Simpson's diversity index over productive rearrangements. The source is immuneACCESS, and TCRdb retained only in-frame sequences with V and J called. Part of the clones is not carried over; for the studies checked, unresolved V genes explain less than half of this, and the remainder is unexplained. V, J and clone size reflect that table, while D and trimming were determined from the DNA. The sample yields roughly 260,000 clones; about 80% were counted once. Less than 4% of the sample comes from the top ten.

In the prospective study, participants were roughly 18 to 100 years old, resided in approximately 25 geographic areas of the United States, and were enrolled through a virtual design. In the prospective study, participants were assigned to cohorts based on the clinical history participants reported in a screening survey and a study questionnaire. Exposed participants had been in contact, within 2 weeks of entering the study, with a person who had a PCR-confirmed or clinician-diagnosed case of COVID-19. Each participant in the prospective study had whole blood, serum and a nasopharyngeal or oropharyngeal swab collected by mobile phlebotomists. Over an approximately 2-month period, participants in the prospective study had the option of providing additional blood draws and questionnaires. Before DNA extraction, prospective study blood samples were shipped either frozen or at room temperature. V was cut back by 1 base and J by 5 bases, leaving a gap of 12 bases between them. There are 14 amino acids in the CDR3, from cysteine to phenylalanine inclusive. Left in the record is the CDR3 DNA by itself, 42 bases read in frame from the first base. Taken from the germline V gene (reference sequence), the CDR1 and CDR2 loops are SGHKS and YYEKEE.

Recombination joined TRBV5-5 with TRBJ1-2, with the D gene not clear enough to name. The specimen was PBMCs or T cells enriched from blood (not recorded which). This clonotype was sampled from a woman aged 40 to 50 who had been exposed to COVID-19. Read as DNA, the sequence is TGTGCCAGCAGCTTGTCCCTCACGGGGTATGGCTACACCTTC. It is translated as CASSLSLTGYGYTF.